This is a list of T cell receptor beta chains from one sample in a study of blood T cell repertoires in COVID-19. Profiling relied on immunoSEQ multiplex PCR, and the TCRdb table lists in-frame clones only, not all of them. The table records around 300,000 clones, about 80% of them present only once. The specimen was peripheral blood. All receptors come from a woman aged 50 to 60 who had recovered from COVID-19. CDR3s include the opening cysteine and the closing phenylalanine or tryptophan. D genes are given only for firm matches. A clone size is listed for some rows: how often the clone was seen (once, few, many), or a class if it is expanded.

- TRBJ2-5 TRBD2 TRBV19 CASNGGRAGETQYF TGTGCCAGTAACGGCGGGAGGGCCGGGGAGACCCAGTACTTC
- TRBJ2-3 - TRBV10-2 CASYDPRGPHTDTQYF TGCGCCAGCTATGACCCGCGGGGGCCTCACACAGATACGCAGTATTTT
- TRBJ2-7 TRBD2 TRBV7-2 CASSSGLAGGLNEQYF TGTGCCAGCAGCTCCGGACTAGCGGGAGGGCTCAACGAGCAGTACTTC
- TRBJ2-2 TRBD1 TRBV10-3 CAISRDRSYTGELFF TGTGCCATCAGCCGGGACAGGTCCTACACCGGGGAGCTGTTTTTT
- TRBJ2-5 - TRBV7-2 CASSPQGGQETQYF TGTGCCAGCAGCCCCCAGGGGGGTCAAGAGACCCAGTACTTC
- TRBJ2-2 - TRBV5-1 CASSLRGSVQSTNTGELFF TGCGCCAGCAGCTTGCGGGGGTCCGTGCAGTCGACGAACACCGGGGAGCTGTTTTTT
- TRBJ1-3 - TRBV2 CASSEQGGSGNTIYF TGTGCCAGCAGTGAACAGGGTGGGTCGGGAAACACCATATATTTT
- TRBJ1-2 - TRBV7-2 CASSLDSTNYGYTF TGTGCCAGCAGCTTGGACTCCACTAACTATGGCTACACCTTC
- TRBJ2-4 TRBD1 TRBV3-1/TRBV3-2 CASSRTGYGKNIQYF TGTGCCAGCAGTCGGACAGGGTACGGCAAAAACATTCAGTACTTC
- TRBJ1-4 TRBD1 TRBV2 CASRRTGGGLGEKLFF TGTGCCAGCAGGAGGACAGGGGGCGGTTTGGGTGAAAAACTGTTTTTT
- TRBJ2-1 - TRBV19 CASSIVGGLSSYNEQFF TGTGCCAGTAGTATCGTAGGCGGGTTGAGCTCCTACAATGAGCAGTTCTTC
- TRBJ2-5 TRBD2 TRBV3-1/TRBV3-2 CASSQVLAGGPTQETQYF TGTGCCAGCAGCCAAGTTCTTGCGGGGGGGCCTACGCAAGAGACCCAGTACTTC
- TRBJ2-2 - TRBV27 CASSLSWASNTGELFF TGTGCCAGCAGTTTGTCGTGGGCTTCGAACACCGGGGAGCTGTTTTTT
- TRBJ1-1 - TRBV28 CASASGGGQVSAFF TGTGCCAGCGCGTCGGGTGGGGGACAAGTCTCGGCTTTCTTT
medium-sized TRBJ2-7 - TRBV30 CAWTQGNEQYF TGTGCCTGGACTCAGGGGAACGAGCAGTACTTC
- TRBJ2-3 - TRBV2 CASSELLESDTQYF TGTGCCAGCAGTGAGTTGCTGGAGTCAGATACGCAGTATTTT
once TRBJ1-5 - TRBV4-1 CASSQEPAGGFSNQPQHF TGCGCCAGCAGCCAAGAACCGGCGGGGGGCTTCAGCAATCAGCCCCAGCATTTT
many TRBJ2-3 - TRBV5-1 CASSLGEITDTQYF TGCGCCAGCAGCTTGGGGGAGATCACAGATACGCAGTATTTT
- TRBJ2-7 TRBD2 TRBV28 CASSFFKLAGGRPTMEQYF TGTGCCAGCAGTTTTTTTAAACTAGCGGGGGGAAGGCCTACGATGGAGCAGTACTTC
- TRBJ2-1 - TRBV6-5 CASSSTVSYNEQFF TGTGCCAGCAGCTCTACGGTCTCCTACAATGAGCAGTTCTTC
- TRBJ1-1 - TRBV29-1 CSVGRTADTEAFF TGCAGCGTAGGCCGTACAGCTGACACTGAAGCTTTCTTT
- TRBJ1-2 - TRBV5-5 CASSLAPGVDGYTF TGTGCCAGCAGCTTGGCTCCAGGGGTGGATGGCTACACCTTC
- TRBJ1-6 TRBD1 TRBV11-1 CASSVGQGTNSPLHF TGTGCCAGCAGCGTTGGACAGGGGACCAATTCACCCCTCCACTTT
- TRBJ2-3 TRBD1 TRBV18 CASSAQGVTPDTQYF TGTGCCAGCTCAGCTCAGGGGGTTACTCCAGATACGCAGTATTTT
- TRBJ2-5 TRBD2 TRBV4-3 CASSQAVGLAGEETQYF TGCGCCAGCAGCCAAGCTGTCGGATTAGCGGGGGAAGAGACCCAGTACTTC
once TRBJ1-3 - TRBV19 CASSRGRGGEASGNTIYF TGTGCCAGTAGTAGGGGAAGGGGCGGCGAGGCGTCCGGAAACACCATATATTTT
- TRBJ2-3 TRBD2 TRBV6-4 CASSDLSGRSTDTQYF TGTGCCAGCAGTGATCTTAGCGGGAGAAGCACAGATACGCAGTATTTT